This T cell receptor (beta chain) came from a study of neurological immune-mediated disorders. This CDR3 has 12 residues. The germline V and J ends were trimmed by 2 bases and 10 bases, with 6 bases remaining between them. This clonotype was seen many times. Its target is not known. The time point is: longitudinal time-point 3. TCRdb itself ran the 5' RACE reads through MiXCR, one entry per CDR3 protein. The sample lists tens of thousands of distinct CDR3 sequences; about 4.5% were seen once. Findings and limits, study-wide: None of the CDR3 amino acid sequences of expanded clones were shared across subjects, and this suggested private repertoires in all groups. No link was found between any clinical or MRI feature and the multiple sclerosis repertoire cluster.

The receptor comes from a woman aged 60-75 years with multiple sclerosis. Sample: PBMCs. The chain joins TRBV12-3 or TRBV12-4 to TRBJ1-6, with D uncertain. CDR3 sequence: CASSLPLSPLHF. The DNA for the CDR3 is TGTGCCAGCAGTTTACCCTTGTCACCCCTCCACTTT.